What follows are 10 T cell receptor beta chains derived from one specimen sequenced in a study of T cell repertoires and HLA-DP antigens. The protocol was immunoSEQ multiplex PCR, while the TCRdb copy is restricted to in-frame clones and leaves out a portion. Of about 120,000 clones detected, almost 95% appear once; the ten largest clones hold about 0.25%. Antigen specificity for these receptors is unknown. The specimen was CD4+ T cells from PBMCs. All receptors come from a woman younger than 35 in good health and CMV-seronegative.

This clone appeared a single time. The V gene is TRBV12-5, the J gene TRBJ2-3, with D perhaps TRBD1 or TRBD2 (6 bases each). The germline gives CDR1 LGHNT, CDR2 FRNRAP. The CDR3 is 15 residues long. With 4 bases removed from V and 3 bases from J, the gap between germline ends came to 14 bases. This chain's CDR3 is CASGSRERGTDTQYF. CDR3 DNA: TGTGCTAGTGGTTCCCGGGAGAGGGGGACAGATACGCAGTATTTT. Full variable domain (outside the CDR3, taken from reference TRBV12-5 and TRBJ2-3): DARVTQTPRHKVTEMGQEVTMRCQPILGHNTVFWYRQTMMQGLELLAYFRNRAPLDDSGMPKDRFSAEMPDATLATLKIQPSEPRDSAVYFCASGSRERGTDTQYFGPGTRLTVL.

V and J are TRBV5-1 and TRBJ1-4, with a possible D match to TRBD1 (5 bases). V lost 5 bases, J lost 7 bases, and 12 bases lay in between. This CDR3 has 13 amino acids. The germline V gene has CDR1 SGHRS and CDR2 YFSETQ. In nucleotides, the CDR3 is TGCGCCAGCAGTGGAGGGGCCGGTGAAAAACTGTTTTTT. Protein: CASSGGAGEKLFF.

The chain is built from TRBV7-9 and TRBJ1-5; D unresolved. CDR3 size: 13 residues. Trimming stripped 3 bases from V and 5 bases from J, with 8 bases between. Germline V gene lookup returns CDR1 SEHNR and CDR2 FQNEAQ (reference sequence). The chain's CDR3 is CASSFFLDQPQHF. In DNA form, the CDR3 reads TGTGCCAGCAGCTTCTTTCTCGATCAGCCCCAGCATTTT.

The rearrangement links TRBV7-2 to TRBJ2-7; D is perhaps TRBD1 (5 bases). V was clipped by 2 bases and J by 2 bases, with 10 bases between them. Germline CDR1 SGHTA, CDR2 FQGNSA. The CDR3 spans 14 residues. CDR3 sequence reads: CASSLLSTAYEQYF. In nucleotides, the CDR3 is TGTGCCAGCAGCTTATTATCGACAGCCTACGAGCAGTACTTC.

V and J are TRBV5-1 and TRBJ1-5; 7 positions agree with TRBD1. The J segment lost 6 bases and the V segment lost 0 bases, leaving 12 bases of the junction unmatched. The germline V gene encodes CDR1 SGHRS and CDR2 YFSETQ. The CDR3 loop spans 17 amino acids. As DNA, the CDR3 is TGCGCCAGCAGCTTGGGAGGGGGCGACTCCTTCGGTCAGCCCCAGCATTTT. This gives the protein CASSLGGGDSFGQPQHF.

The sample holds one count of this clone. The CDR3 DNA follows: TGTGCCAGCAATACAGGGCTGAACACTGAAGCTTTCTTT. Protein sequence: CASNTGLNTEAFF. J is TRBJ1-1 and V is TRBV19; maybe TRBD1 (6 bases). The germline V and J ends were trimmed by 9 bases and 0 bases, with 11 bases remaining between them. This CDR3 is 13 amino acids long. CDR1 is LNHDA, CDR2 SQIVND, per germline (reference sequence).

This chain connects TRBV15 to TRBJ2-7; no clear D gene. Germline CDR1 reads LNHNV; CDR2 reads YYDKDF (reference sequence). Trimming took off 0 bases at V and 6 bases at J, with 6 bases between the two ends. This CDR3 comprises 12 residues. The CDR3 is CATSRDLVEQYF. CDR3 nucleotide sequence: TGTGCCACCAGCAGAGATCTGGTCGAGCAGTACTTC.

CDR3 DNA: TGCGCCAGCAGCTTGGGGACAGCTGGAAACACCATATATTTT. Translating gives CASSLGTAGNTIYF. V is TRBV5-1 and J is TRBJ1-3, with D possibly matching TRBD1 (6 bases). This CDR3 is built from 14 residues. The V end was cut by 0 bases, the J end by 2 bases, with 6 bases between. Germline V CDR1 and CDR2: SGHRS, YFSETQ.

V gene TRBV7-2 combines with J gene TRBJ1-6; D is unclear. The germline CDR1 and CDR2 sequences are SGHTA and FQGNSA. The CDR3 extends over 14 amino acids. Deletions cut 3 bases from V and 7 bases from J, with 10 bases between. Written as DNA, the CDR3 is TGTGCCAGCAGCTTTGTAGGGCGGAATTCACCCCTCCACTTT. Encoded protein: CASSFVGRNSPLHF.

The chain uses TRBV5-1 and TRBJ2-5; TRBD1 might be the D (7 bases). V was clipped by 0 bases and J by 3 bases, with 9 bases between them. Germline V CDR1 and CDR2: SGHRS, YFSETQ. The CDR3 extends over 14 amino acids. Here the CDR3 DNA reads TGCGCCAGCAGCTTGGGCAGGGGGGAAGAGACCCAGTACTTC. Its protein product is CASSLGRGEETQYF.